This entry lists 32 T cell receptor beta chains sequenced from one sample in a study of blood T cell repertoires in COVID-19. Sequenced by immunoSEQ multiplex PCR; TCRdb stores in-frame clones only, minus some. The table shows approximately 75,000 clones, with 75% to 90% occurring only once. Sequencing was performed on peripheral blood. The receptors come from an elderly man with COVID-19, enrolled during active disease.

The rearrangement uses TRBV10-3 and TRBJ1-2; 9 bases are shared with TRBD1. The CDR3 is made up of 14 amino acids. Trimming at V came to 8 bases and at J to 7 bases, leaving 11 bases not matched to a gene. From germline, CDR1 is ENHRY and CDR2 SYGVKD. The DNA for the CDR3 is TGTGCCATCTCGACGGGACAGGGCCAGAGTGGCTACACCTTC. It specifies CAISTGQGQSGYTF.

Details on this clone: This sample includes further DNA sequences coding for the same CDR3. V is TRBV5-4 and J is TRBJ2-3, with 9 bases fitting TRBD2. V shed 1 base and J 2 bases; nucleotides not matched to a gene: 5. Germline V gene sequence: CDR1 SGHNT, CDR2 YYREEE (reference sequence). CDR3 length: 16 amino acids. The chain's CDR3 is CASSLRLAGSTDTQYF. The CDR3 DNA sequence: TGTGCCAGCAGCTTGAGGCTAGCGGGATCCACAGATACGCAGTATTTT.

The chain has TRBV21-1 and TRBJ2-7; TRBD1, the table's D call, lacks a check against the DNA. TRBV21-1 is given as a pseudogene. CDR3 length equals 15 residues. The CDR3 is CASSVFDREEDEQYF. CDR3 DNA sequence: TGTGCCAGCAGCGTTTTCGACAGGGAAGAGGACGAGCAGTACTTC.

V gene TRBV4-3 combines with J gene TRBJ2-3; perhaps TRBD1 as D (6 bases). Trimming stripped 3 bases from V and 3 bases from J, with 13 bases between. The CDR3 has 15 residues. Germline V CDR1 and CDR2: LGHNA, YSLEER. The CDR3 loop is CASSQLGASTDTQYF. DNA for the CDR3: TGCGCCAGCAGCCAGTTGGGGGCCTCAACAGATACGCAGTATTTT.

The count of this clone is one. This chain links TRBV27 with TRBJ1-5; 8 nucleotides match TRBD1. Germline CDR1 MNHEY, CDR2 SMNVEV (reference sequence). The CDR3 contains 14 residues. Trimming removed 6 bases from V and 6 bases from J; junction bases left unmatched: 7. Here the CDR3 DNA reads TGTGCCAGCAGCCCAGGGGGCCCTACTCAGCCCCAGCATTTT. Its protein is CASSPGGPTQPQHF.

The CDR3 nucleotides are TGTGCCAGCAGCTGGAGGGGGGGAATTGGAAACACCATATATTTT. Translated: CASSWRGGIGNTIYF. This chain uses TRBV2 with TRBJ1-3, with D perhaps matching TRBD1 (6 bases). Germline loops: CDR1 SNHLY, CDR2 FYNNEI. V was clipped by 6 bases and J by 3 bases, with 15 bases between them. CDR3 length equals 15 residues. The full variable domain, with the rest looked up from reference TRBV2 and TRBJ1-3, is EPEVTQTPSHQVTQMGQEVILRCVPISNHLYFYWYRQILGQKVEFLVSFYNNEISEKSEIFDDQFSVERPDGSNFTLKIRSTKLEDSAMYFCASSWRGGIGNTIYFGEGSWLTVV.

The rearrangement links TRBV19 to TRBJ1-4, with D possibly TRBD1 on 5 matching bases. This CDR3 has 15 residues. The V end was cut by 8 bases, the J end by 0 bases, with 13 bases between. Germline V CDR1 and CDR2: LNHDA, SQIVND (reference sequence). The CDR3 region is CASGRGRPTNEKLFF. CDR3 nucleotide sequence: TGTGCCAGTGGGCGGGGGAGACCAACTAATGAAAAACTGTTTTTT.

This chain links TRBV12-3 or TRBV12-4 with TRBJ1-2; 7 bases are shared with TRBD1. J gave up 8 bases and V 5 bases, and 5 bases lay outside the gene matches. The CDR3 extends over 12 amino acids. CDR3 DNA sequence: TGTGCCAGCAGTCTCACAGGGGTCGGCTACACCTTC. As protein: CASSLTGVGYTF.

A single count supports this clone. CDR3 coding DNA: TGTGCCAGTAGGGTAGGGGGGCGCGGGGGCACTGAAGCTTTCTTT. Its translation is CASRVGGRGGTEAFF. This chain joins TRBV19 and TRBJ1-1; a possible D gene is TRBD1 (6 bases). The CDR3 runs 15 residues. Trimming took 6 bases from V and 4 from J, leaving 18 bases between them. CDR1 and CDR2 from the germline V gene are LNHDA and SQIVND (reference sequence). Supplemented by reference TRBV19 and TRBJ1-1, the full variable domain reads DGGITQSPKYLFRKEGQNVTLSCEQNLNHDAMYWYRQDPGQGLRLIYYSQIVNDFQKGDIAEGYSVSREKKESFPLTVTSAQKNPTAFYLCASRVGGRGGTEAFFGQGTRLTVV.

V gene TRBV11-2 combines with J gene TRBJ2-7, with a possible D match to TRBD2 (5 bases). The CDR3 has 15 residues. V dropped 4 bases and J dropped 2 bases, with 15 bases sitting between them. Germline V gene sequence: CDR1 SGHAT, CDR2 FQNNGV. The CDR3 protein is CASSSPSFGTYEQYF. DNA for the CDR3: TGTGCCAGCAGCTCACCTAGCTTTGGTACCTACGAGCAGTACTTC.

CDR3 in DNA: TGTGCCAGCAGCCAAGCGCGGGCTAGCGGGGGCCCTCTCCAAGAGACCCAGTACTTC. Its translation is CASSQARASGGPLQETQYF. The J gene is TRBJ2-5, the V gene TRBV3-1 (or the pseudogene TRBV3-2), with 10 bases that match TRBD2. The CDR3 contains 19 residues. The trim removed 1 base at V and 1 base at J, leaving 12 bases unmatched. Germline V gives CDR1 LGHDT, CDR2 YNNKEL (reference sequence).

This rearrangement joins TRBV19 to TRBJ1-1, with unresolved D. The CDR3 extends over 14 amino acids. Germline V CDR1 and CDR2: LNHDA, SQIVND (reference sequence). V shed 3 bases and J shed 2 bases, with 10 bases lying between them. The CDR3 bases are TGTGCCAGTAGTATCGGGGTTGGAAACACTGAAGCTTTCTTT. It codes for CASSIGVGNTEAFF.

The gene calls are TRBV20-1 and TRBJ1-4; D is possibly TRBD1 (5 bases). CDR1 and CDR2 (germline): DFQATT, SNEGSKA (reference sequence). The CDR3 loop spans 14 amino acids. V lost 3 bases and J lost 11, with 19 bases in between. CDR3: CSASRGRDYSKLFF. The CDR3 DNA sequence: TGCAGTGCTAGTCGGGGAAGGGACTACAGTAAACTGTTTTTT.

CDR3 protein: CASSWTPGQGVLYGYTF. The CDR3 DNA reads TGTGCCAGCAGCTGGACCCCGGGACAGGGTGTTCTTTATGGCTACACCTTC. The gene calls are TRBV7-2 and TRBJ1-2; 9 bases are shared with TRBD1. J lost 5 bases, V lost 4 bases, and 14 bases had no gene match. Germline CDR1 and CDR2: SGHTA and FQGNSA. CDR3 length: 17 residues.

This clone has just one count. The chain couples TRBV3-1 (or the pseudogene TRBV3-2) to TRBJ1-1; D unresolved. Germline CDR1 is LGHDT and CDR2 is YNNKEL (reference sequence). The ends were cut back, 8 bases at V and 0 bases at J, with 7 bases in the middle. The CDR3 is made up of 12 amino acids. CDR3 protein: CASGFMNTEAFF. The CDR3 nucleotides read TGTGCCAGCGGCTTCATGAACACTGAAGCTTTCTTT.

This clone was recorded a few times. CDR3 loop: CASSSNRGMSGGDTQYF. The CDR3 DNA reads TGCGCCAGCAGCTCTAACAGGGGGATGAGCGGTGGAGATACGCAGTATTTT. The chain recombines TRBV5-1 with TRBJ2-3, with TRBD1 matching 8 bases. V was clipped by 3 bases and J by 5 bases; unmatched bases: 14. This CDR3 region has 17 residues. Germline V gene lookup returns CDR1 SGHRS and CDR2 YFSETQ.

CDR3 residues: CATRGSGGKTQYF. CDR3 nucleotides: TGTGCCACCAGGGGTTCAGGGGGAAAGACCCAGTACTTC. This chain uses TRBV15 with TRBJ2-5, with 7 positions matching TRBD1. CDR1 and CDR2 (germline): LNHNV, YYDKDF (reference sequence). The CDR3 consists of 13 residues. The J segment lost 6 bases and the V segment lost 6 bases, leaving 7 bases of the junction unmatched.

The chain recombines TRBV7-9 with TRBJ1-6; D remains ambiguous. CDR1 SEHNR and CDR2 FQNEAQ come from the germline V gene (reference sequence). With 4 bases removed from V and 7 bases from J, the gap between germline ends came to 5 bases. The CDR3 runs 12 residues. CDR3 protein: CASSSSNSPLHF. The CDR3, as DNA: TGTGCCAGCAGCTCCTCGAATTCACCCCTCCACTTT.

The chain carries TRBV9 and TRBJ2-3; the D is unclear. The CDR3 is made up of 16 amino acids. Germline CDR1 reads SGDLS; CDR2 reads YYNGEE. The V gene lost 0 bases and the J gene lost 0 bases, with 11 bases spanning the gap. Here the CDR3 reads CASSVGATSSTDTQYF. The CDR3 bases are TGTGCCAGCAGCGTAGGGGCTACTTCTAGCACAGATACGCAGTATTTT. Combining the CDR3 with reference TRBV9 and TRBJ2-3 gives the whole variable domain DSGVTQTPKHLITATGQRVTLRCSPRSGDLSVYWYQQSLDQGLQFLIQYYNGEERAKGNILERFSAQQFPDLHSELNLSSLELGDSALYFCASSVGATSSTDTQYFGPGTRLTVL.

V gene TRBV6-5 combines with J gene TRBJ2-4; TRBD1 agrees at 7 bases. Germline V gene sequence: CDR1 MNHEY, CDR2 SVGAGI. V gave up 0 bases and J gave up 5 bases; unmatched junction bases: 4. The CDR3 is made up of 15 amino acids. The CDR3 protein is CASSYSRQGQNIQYF. For the CDR3, the DNA is TGTGCCAGCAGTTACTCGCGACAGGGCCAAAACATTCAGTACTTC.

The rearrangement joins TRBV7-8 to TRBJ2-3; the match to TRBD2 covers 9 bases. Looked up from germline, CDR1 is SGHVS and CDR2 is FQNEAQ. This CDR3 is built from 17 residues. The V and J ends lost 1 base and 2 bases, in that order; junction bases with no gene match: 7. In nucleotides, the CDR3 is TGTGCCAGCAGCTTAGTGAATCTAGCGGGGTTCACAGATACGCAGTATTTT. Translation gives CASSLVNLAGFTDTQYF.

The chain links TRBV6-6 to TRBJ1-6; the D is unclear. Trimming stripped 5 bases from V and 0 bases from J, with 8 bases between. Germline CDR1 reads MNHNY; CDR2 reads SVGAGI (reference sequence). This CDR3 is 15 amino acids long. The CDR3 here is CASSLGSSYNSPLHF. CDR3 sequence (DNA): TGTGCCAGCAGTCTAGGGAGCTCCTATAATTCACCCCTCCACTTT.

The rearrangement links TRBV20-1 to TRBJ1-5; TRBD1 aligns across 7 bases. Germline V gives CDR1 DFQATT, CDR2 SNEGSKA (reference sequence). This CDR3 spans 16 amino acids. Unmatched junction bases numbered 14, after V lost 3 bases and J lost 6 bases. CDR3 DNA: TGCAGTGCTAGTGGTATTGGGGCGACAGGGACTCAGCCCCAGCATTTT. It yields the protein CSASGIGATGTQPQHF.

The chain combines TRBV7-2 with TRBJ2-2; TRBD2 matches at 14 bases. In germline, CDR1 is SGHTA, CDR2 FQGNSA. The CDR3 totals 19 residues. The trim removed 4 bases at V and 0 bases at J, leaving 7 bases unmatched. The DNA for the CDR3 is TGTGCCAGCAGCTCGACTAGCGGGGGGGCTGGCCCGAACACCGGGGAGCTGTTTTTT. Protein product: CASSSTSGGAGPNTGELFF.

The chain recombines TRBV3-1 (or the pseudogene TRBV3-2) with TRBJ1-5; TRBD1 might be the D (5 bases). V was pared by 8 bases and J by 0 bases, with 14 bases between. Germline V gene data show CDR1 as LGHDT and CDR2 as YNNKEL (reference sequence). The CDR3 has 15 amino acids. DNA of the CDR3: TGTGCCAGCGGAACCTCAGGGTATAGCAATCAGCCCCAGCATTTT. The encoded protein is CASGTSGYSNQPQHF.

J is TRBJ1-2 and V is TRBV21-1. TRBV21-1 is annotated as a pseudogene. CDR3 size: 17 residues. The CDR3 DNA sequence: TGTGCCAGCAGCAAACTGGAGATCTACCCTCATTTCTATGGCTACACCTTC. Its translation is CASSKLEIYPHFYGYTF.

J is TRBJ2-7 and V is TRBV6-5; 9 bases line up with TRBD1. The CDR3 sequence is 15 residues long. The germline V gene has CDR1 MNHEY and CDR2 SVGAGI. Unmatched junction bases numbered 9, after V lost 6 bases and J lost 3 bases. CDR3 protein: CASSMGGQGIYEQYF. The CDR3 bases are TGTGCCAGCAGCATGGGGGGACAGGGAATCTACGAGCAGTACTTC.

This chain joins TRBV7-2 and TRBJ2-5; 8 bases are shared with TRBD1. V was clipped by 5 bases and J by 6 bases; unmatched bases: 5. Germline V gene sequence: CDR1 SGHTA, CDR2 FQGNSA. The CDR3 is 13 residues long. The CDR3 sequence is CASSPDRGKTQYF. The CDR3 DNA is TGTGCCAGCAGCCCAGACAGGGGCAAGACCCAGTACTTC.

The rearrangement links TRBV5-5 to TRBJ2-3; D is undetermined. Germline V gene sequence: CDR1 SGHKS, CDR2 YYEKEE (reference sequence). The CDR3 loop spans 15 amino acids. The germline V and J ends were trimmed by 3 bases and 2 bases, with 13 bases remaining between them. Here the CDR3 reads CASSYRQVTTDTQYF. The CDR3 DNA is TGTGCCAGCAGCTATCGGCAGGTTACCACAGATACGCAGTATTTT.

The gene calls are TRBV7-3 and TRBJ2-5; 7 nucleotides align to TRBD1. The trim removed 5 bases at V and 0 bases at J, leaving 6 bases unmatched. The CDR3 has 15 amino acids. CDR1 and CDR2 from the germline V gene are SGHTA and FQGTGA. The DNA for the CDR3 is TGTGCCAGCAGCCCTGACAGGGCCTACCAAGAGACCCAGTACTTC. This translates into CASSPDRAYQETQYF.

The chain uses TRBV4-2 and TRBJ1-2; 9 positions agree with TRBD1. This CDR3 is built from 18 residues. Trimming cost V 4 bases and J 4 bases; bases outside gene matches: 16. Germline V gives CDR1 LGHNA, CDR2 YNFKEQ. The CDR3 region is CASSRDVPGQGLGYGYTF. The CDR3 bases are TGTGCCAGCAGCCGGGACGTCCCGGGACAGGGTCTGGGCTATGGCTACACCTTC.

This chain connects TRBV6-5 to TRBJ1-1, with a tentative D call TRBD1 (6 bases). The CDR3 is 14 amino acids. Trimming left V 7 bases short and J 3 bases short, with 15 bases between. Germline-derived CDR1 and CDR2 are MNHEY and SVGAGI. The CDR3 nucleotides are TGTGCCAGCAACTTGGACAGAGGGGACACTGAAGCTTTCTTT. Its translation is CASNLDRGDTEAFF.